This T cell receptor (beta chain) was identified during a study of CD8 T cells in ankylosing spondylitis. Study results and limitations: Clones that were linked to disease were CD8+ and were relatively rare in peripheral blood. A motif of roughly eight highly homologous TCR beta variants was seen as apparently characteristic of ankylosing spondylitis blood.

Trimming cost V 1 base and J 3 bases, with 11 bases left between them. In germline, CDR1 is DFQATT, CDR2 SNEGSKA (reference sequence). The CDR3 runs to 14 residues. TCRdb ran MiXCR on the 5' RACE reads and lists one entry per CDR3 protein. Among a few hundred thousand distinct CDR3 sequences listed, less than 25% were seen once. This clonotype is classed as medium-sized. Its cognate antigen is unknown. The chain uses TRBV20-1 and TRBJ2-3; D unclear. Sequenced input: blood, either unsorted or a sorted T cell fraction (not recorded which). The receptor was derived from a female donor with ankylosing spondylitis or in good health (not recorded which). The CDR3 loop is CSARVVPATDTQYF. The CDR3 DNA is TGCAGTGCTAGAGTGGTACCGGCAACAGATACGCAGTATTTT.